What follows is one T cell receptor (beta chain) and its context. It lacks a known antigen. Base qualities were left out, and no much larger clone turns up one base away. This entry comes from a study of blood T cell repertoires in COVID-19 (dated by TCRdb to the early 2020s). Looking at the study overall: Samples from collaborators originated in the United States, Italy and Spain and spanned both the acute and convalescent phases of COVID-19. The material from the prospective study consisted of cDNA or gDNA derived from T cells, B-cell-depleted T cells, or PBMCs. Subjects who had been exposed to COVID-19, were actively infected with it, or had recovered from it provided the deeply sampled blood TCRbeta repertoires that made up the dataset. The repertoires were made available in a free public database intended to serve as a resource for research on the immune response to SARS-CoV-2. The samples were drawn from two sources: the first 160 participants of the ongoing ImmuneRACE study, and 1,254 subjects contributed by 6 global collaborators. The sample metadata nearly always contained a de-identified subject ID, COVID-19 status, age in years and sex. Where HLA class I and class II types were available, the types were taken from metadata supplied by the sample provider, not from assay-based typing. Results the study describes overall, beyond this receptor: Clinical and demographic metadata were provided uncurated, with the amount varying by source and participant.

The germline V gene provides CDR1 SQVTM and CDR2 ANQGSEA. From the cysteine through the phenylalanine, the CDR3 covers 13 amino acids. The CDR3 DNA has 39 bases and is translated from base 1. V loses 1 base of germline sequence and J loses 7 bases, and the interval between the two ends is 13 bases. TCRbeta CDR3 regions were amplified from genomic DNA using the immunoSEQ Assay, a bias-controlled multiplex PCR. The paper's processing steps were these. The number of nucleated cells in each sample was estimated from the amplification of reference gene primers within the assay. To quantify the absolute abundance of each unique TCRbeta CDR3 rearrangement, sequence reads were collapsed and filtered. Productive Simpson clonality was computed per sample as the square root of Simpson's diversity index over productive rearrangements. TCRdb carries this immuneACCESS record with in-frame sequences only. Its versions omit some clonotypes, under half of them owing to an unresolved V gene in the studies checked, with the rest unexplained. The V and J calls and the clone size are those of that table, but D and trimming were determined from the DNA. The sample data list a few hundred thousand clones, and 88% of these were observed just once. The ten most abundant clones make up roughly 6.9% of the sample.

A second Seattle source provided samples from volunteer blood donors who had recovered from COVID-19. Whole blood was collected in K2EDTA tubes by collaborating institutions according to the institutions' own protocols. For TCRbeta analysis, collaborators shipped samples as frozen whole blood, isolated PBMCs, or DNA extracted from either of those sample types. Input material: peripheral blood. Rearrangement joined TRBV29-1 to TRBJ1-2, with the D segment identity uncertain. The origin of this receptor is a young woman who had recovered from COVID-19. The CDR3 protein: CSVEGEGMGGYTF. The DNA reads as follows: TGCAGCGTTGAAGGAGAGGGAATGGGTGGCTACACCTTC. Where the CDR3 stops, the reference TRBV29-1 and TRBJ1-2 genes take over; the full variable domain is SAVISQKPSRDICQRGTSLTIQCQVDSQVTMMFWYRQQPGQSLTLIATANQGSEATYESGFVIDKFPISRPNLTFSTLTVSNMSPEDSSIYLCSVEGEGMGGYTFGSGTRLTVV.